Listed below are T cell receptor beta chains from one sample, sequenced in a study of blood T cell repertoires in COVID-19. Here immunoSEQ multiplex PCR was the method, and the copy in TCRdb shows in-frame clones only, minus some. This table holds about 200,000 clones, about three quarters found once. Sequencing was done on a sample of peripheral blood. All receptors come from a woman in her sixties or seventies with acute or convalescent COVID-19. Each CDR3 is given with its conserved first and last residue. The D gene is left open where the match is weak. For some rows the clone size is stated as once, few or many, or as a class when expanded; others skip it.

clone size	D gene	V gene	J gene	CDR3 DNA	CDR3 protein
many	.	TRBV6-5	TRBJ2-3	TGTGCCAGCCAAAAAGAGGGGGTATCTGCAGATACGCAGTATTTT	CASQKEGVSADTQYF
.	.	TRBV5-1	TRBJ2-3	TGCGCCAGCAGCTGGGTCTCGGGTACCGATACGCAGTATTTT	CASSWVSGTDTQYF
once	TRBD1	TRBV5-1	TRBJ1-5	TGCGCCAGCAGCCTAGGGACAGGGCAGAGCAATCAGCCCCAGCATTTT	CASSLGTGQSNQPQHF
.	TRBD2	TRBV3-1/TRBV3-2	TRBJ2-5	TGTGCCAGCAGCCAAGAAGGGATTGGAGCGGGGGGGCAAGAGACCCAGTACTTC	CASSQEGIGAGGQETQYF
few	.	TRBV10-3	TRBJ2-2	TGTGCCGTCTCCGGTGGGGCACAGGGTAACACCGGGGAGCTGTTTTTT	CAVSGGAQGNTGELFF
.	.	TRBV5-1	TRBJ1-1	TGCGCCAGCAGCCGCAGAAACAGGGTGTACACTGAAGCTTTCTTT	CASSRRNRVYTEAFF
.	TRBD1	TRBV2	TRBJ2-2	TGTGCCAGCAGGATCCGGGACAGGCTACTAGTTGTCAGACAGGGGGTAACCGGGGAGCTGTTTTTT	CASRIRDRLLVVRQGVTGELFF
.	TRBD1	TRBV7-2	TRBJ2-5	TGTGCCAGCAGCACACCCGGGACAGGAGGTCGAGAGACCCAGTACTTC	CASSTPGTGGRETQYF
.	.	TRBV5-1	TRBJ1-2	TGCGCCAGCAGCTTTGGGCAGGTCTATGGCTACACCTTC	CASSFGQVYGYTF
.	.	TRBV3-1/TRBV3-2	TRBJ2-5	TGTGCCAGCAGCCAAGGCCAGGGCCTAATGGAGACCCAGTACTTC	CASSQGQGLMETQYF
once	TRBD2	TRBV6-2/TRBV6-3	TRBJ2-3	TGTGCCAGCAGTGCTAGCCCGGGGACTAGATACTCAGATACGCAGTATTTT	CASSASPGTRYSDTQYF
.	TRBD1	TRBV25-1	TRBJ1-3	TGTGCCAGCAGTGAATATTGGGACAGGGGATTAGGCACCATATATTTT	CASSEYWDRGLGTIYF
.	.	TRBV29-1	TRBJ1-2	TGCAGCGGGACAGAAAACTATGGCTACACCTTC	CSGTENYGYTF
.	TRBD2	TRBV3-1/TRBV3-2	TRBJ2-4	TGTGCCAGCAGCCAAAGGGAGGGTTTAAACATTCAGTACTTC	CASSQREGLNIQYF
once	.	TRBV21-1	TRBJ2-5	TGTGCCAGCAGCAAAGCCTGCCAGCAAGAGACCCAGTACTTC	CASSKACQQETQYF
.	TRBD1	TRBV30	TRBJ2-7	TGTGCCTTCCCAATCCGGACAGGGACGTACTTC	CAFPIRTGTYF
.	TRBD2	TRBV4-1	TRBJ2-3	TGCGCCAGCAGCCAAATCACTAGCGGGGGGCCTAATAGGGCAGATACGCAGTATTTT	CASSQITSGGPNRADTQYF
.	TRBD1	TRBV24-1	TRBJ2-2	TGTGCCACCAGAGCCGGGACAGGGTATGGAGGGGAGCTGTTTTTT	CATRAGTGYGGELFF
.	TRBD2	TRBV3-1/TRBV3-2	TRBJ2-5	TGTGCCAGCGGGCGACTAGCGGGGAGCGGGGAGACCCAGTACTTC	CASGRLAGSGETQYF
.	TRBD2	TRBV9	TRBJ2-1	TGTGCCAGCAGCGTAGTGGGGGGGGCCTACAATGAGCAGTTCTTC	CASSVVGGAYNEQFF
.	.	TRBV6-5	TRBJ2-5	TGTGCCAGCAGTCAGCTAGTGGGTGAGACCCAGTACTTC	CASSQLVGETQYF
.	.	TRBV4-3	TRBJ2-7	TGCGCCAGCAGCCAAGTACGGAGCTCCTACGAGCAGTACTTC	CASSQVRSSYEQYF
.	.	TRBV4-3	TRBJ1-6	TGCGCCAGCAGCCAACTGGACAGATCGAATTCACCCCTCCACTTT	CASSQLDRSNSPLHF
few	.	TRBV14	TRBJ1-2	TGTGCCAGCAGCCAAGGCGGCTATGGCTACACCTTC	CASSQGGYGYTF
.	TRBD2	TRBV5-1	TRBJ2-1	TGCGCCAGCAGCTTGGCTACTAGCGGGGTTAATGAGCAGTTCTTC	CASSLATSGVNEQFF
.	.	TRBV27	TRBJ1-6	TGTGCCAGCAGTTTTCAGGGGCTGAATTCACCCCTCCACTTT	CASSFQGLNSPLHF
.	.	TRBV19	TRBJ2-3	TGTGCCAGTAAGGCGACAGGCACAGATACGCAGTATTTT	CASKATGTDTQYF
.	TRBD1	TRBV10-1	TRBJ2-3	TGCGCCAGCAGTGGAGTTGGGACAGGGACACGGAGCACAGATACGCAGTATTTT	CASSGVGTGTRSTDTQYF
.	TRBD1	TRBV6-2/TRBV6-3	TRBJ2-7	TGTGCCAGCAGTTCTCCCGGGACAGGGTTCTACGAGCAGTACTTC	CASSSPGTGFYEQYF
.	TRBD1	TRBV19	TRBJ2-4	TGTGCCAGTAGTATTCTACAGGGGCGGGCTGGAAACATTCAGTACTTC	CASSILQGRAGNIQYF
.	TRBD1	TRBV7-8	TRBJ2-4	TGTGCCAGCAGCAAGGGGGCGGTGAACATTCAGTACTTC	CASSKGAVNIQYF
.	TRBD1	TRBV7-2	TRBJ2-2	TGTGCCAGCAGCCGTATGACAGGGAGGAACACCGGGGAGCTGTTTTTT	CASSRMTGRNTGELFF